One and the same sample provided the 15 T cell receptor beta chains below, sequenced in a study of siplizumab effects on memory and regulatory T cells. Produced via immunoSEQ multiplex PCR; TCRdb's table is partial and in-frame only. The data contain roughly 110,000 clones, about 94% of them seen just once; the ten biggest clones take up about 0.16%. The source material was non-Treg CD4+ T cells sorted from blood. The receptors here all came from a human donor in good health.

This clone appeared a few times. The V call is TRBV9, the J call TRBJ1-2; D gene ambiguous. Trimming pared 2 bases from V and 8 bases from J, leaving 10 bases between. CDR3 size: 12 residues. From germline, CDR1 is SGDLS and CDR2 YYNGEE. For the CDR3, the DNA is TGTGCCAGCAGCGTTGAAGGGCTCGGCTACACCTTC. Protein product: CASSVEGLGYTF.

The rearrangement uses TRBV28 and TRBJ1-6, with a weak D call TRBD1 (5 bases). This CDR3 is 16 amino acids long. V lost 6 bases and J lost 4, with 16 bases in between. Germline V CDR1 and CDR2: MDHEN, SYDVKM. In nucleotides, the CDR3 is TGTGCCAGCAGGCACACCGGGACGGGGTATAATTCACCCCTCCACTTT. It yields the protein CASRHTGTGYNSPLHF.

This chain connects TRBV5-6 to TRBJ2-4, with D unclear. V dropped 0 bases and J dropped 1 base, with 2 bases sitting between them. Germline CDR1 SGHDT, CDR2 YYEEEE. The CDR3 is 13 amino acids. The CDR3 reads CASSLEAKNIQYF. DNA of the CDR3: TGTGCCAGCAGCTTGGAGGCCAAAAACATTCAGTACTTC.

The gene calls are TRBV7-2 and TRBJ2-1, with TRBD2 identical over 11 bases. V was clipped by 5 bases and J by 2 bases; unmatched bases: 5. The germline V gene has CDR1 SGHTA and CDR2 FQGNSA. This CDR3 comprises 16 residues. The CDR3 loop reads CASSRSGGVAYNEQFF. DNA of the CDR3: TGTGCCAGCAGCCGTAGCGGGGGGGTCGCCTACAATGAGCAGTTCTTC.

The CDR3 region is CASSENPGEKLFF. CDR3 bases: TGTGCCAGCAGTGAAAATCCAGGTGAAAAACTGTTTTTT. V is TRBV6-1 and J is TRBJ1-4; no clear D gene. The CDR3 runs to 13 residues. CDR1 is MNHNS and CDR2 is SASEGT in the germline V gene. The V and J ends lost 2 bases and 7 bases respectively, with 8 bases between them.

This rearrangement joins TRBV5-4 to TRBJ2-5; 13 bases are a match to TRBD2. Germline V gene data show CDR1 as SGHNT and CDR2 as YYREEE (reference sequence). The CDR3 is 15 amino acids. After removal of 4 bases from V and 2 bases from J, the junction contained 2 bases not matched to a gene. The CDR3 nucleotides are TGTGCCAGCAGCAAGACTAGCGGGGGGCAAGAGACCCAGTACTTC. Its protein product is CASSKTSGGQETQYF.

For the CDR3, the DNA is TGTGCCAGCTCACCACCCGTTTTCAATGAGCAGTTCTTC. This sequence encodes CASSPPVFNEQFF. J is TRBJ2-1 and V is TRBV18; D gene unclear. Trimming left V 0 bases short and J 6 bases short, with 6 bases between. CDR1 and CDR2 from the germline V gene are KGHSH and LQKENI. The CDR3 totals 13 residues. The whole variable domain, remainder taken from reference TRBV18 and TRBJ2-1, is NAGVMQNPRHLVRRRGQEARLRCSPMKGHSHVYWYRQLPEEGLKFMVYLQKENIIDESGMPKERFSAEFPKEGPSILRIQQVVRGDSAAYFCASSPPVFNEQFFGPGTRLTVL.

CDR3: CATKVNRELFF. CDR3 bases: TGTGCCACCAAGGTCAACAGGGAGCTGTTTTTT. The genes are TRBV7-7 and TRBJ2-2, with D hard to call. This CDR3 is built from 11 residues. V lost 10 bases and J 9 bases, leaving 12 bases between the germline ends. Germline V gives CDR1 SSHAT, CDR2 FNYEAQ (reference sequence).

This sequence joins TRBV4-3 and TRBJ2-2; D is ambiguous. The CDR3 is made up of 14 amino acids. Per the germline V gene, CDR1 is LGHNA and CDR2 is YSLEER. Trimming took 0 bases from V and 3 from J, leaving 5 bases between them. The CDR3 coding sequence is TGCGCCAGCAGCCAAGACCCAGACACCGGGGAGCTGTTTTTT. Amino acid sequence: CASSQDPDTGELFF.

The CDR3 reads CASSEMGGGLGSGNTIYF. The CDR3 bases are TGTGCCAGCAGTGAAATGGGAGGGGGCTTGGGCTCTGGAAACACCATATATTTT. The rearrangement uses TRBV6-1 and TRBJ1-3; TRBD1 matches at 7 bases. This CDR3 has 18 amino acids. Trimming cost V 2 bases and J 0 bases; bases outside gene matches: 10. Germline V gene sequence: CDR1 MNHNS, CDR2 SASEGT.

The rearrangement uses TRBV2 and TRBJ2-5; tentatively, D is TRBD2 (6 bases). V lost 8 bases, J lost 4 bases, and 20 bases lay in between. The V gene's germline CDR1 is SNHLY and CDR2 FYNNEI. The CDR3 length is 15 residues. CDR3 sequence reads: CASESESLGGETQYF. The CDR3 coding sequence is TGTGCCAGCGAGAGCGAATCCTTGGGGGGAGAGACCCAGTACTTC.

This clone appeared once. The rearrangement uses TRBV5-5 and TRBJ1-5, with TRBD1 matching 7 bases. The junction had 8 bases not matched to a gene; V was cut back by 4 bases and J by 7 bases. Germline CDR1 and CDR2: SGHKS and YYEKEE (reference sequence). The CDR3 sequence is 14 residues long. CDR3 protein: CASSPTGMIQPQHF. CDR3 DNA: TGTGCCAGCAGCCCGACAGGGATGATCCAGCCCCAGCATTTT.

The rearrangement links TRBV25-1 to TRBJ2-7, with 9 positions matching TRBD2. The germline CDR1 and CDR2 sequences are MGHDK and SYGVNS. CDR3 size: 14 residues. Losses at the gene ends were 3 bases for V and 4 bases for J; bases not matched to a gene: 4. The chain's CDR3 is CASSETLAGYEQYF. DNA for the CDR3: TGTGCCAGCAGTGAGACGCTAGCGGGGTACGAGCAGTACTTC.

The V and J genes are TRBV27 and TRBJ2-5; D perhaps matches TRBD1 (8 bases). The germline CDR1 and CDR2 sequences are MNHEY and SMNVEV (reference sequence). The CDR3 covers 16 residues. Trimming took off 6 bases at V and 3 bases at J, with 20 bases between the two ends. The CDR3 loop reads CASSLVNRGGKETQYF. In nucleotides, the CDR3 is TGTGCCAGCAGCCTAGTAAACAGGGGGGGCAAAGAGACCCAGTACTTC.

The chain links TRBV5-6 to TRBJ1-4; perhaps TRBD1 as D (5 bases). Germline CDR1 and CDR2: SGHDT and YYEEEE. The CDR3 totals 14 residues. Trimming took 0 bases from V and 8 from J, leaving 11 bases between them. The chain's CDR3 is CASSLEGRGEKLFF. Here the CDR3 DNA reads TGTGCCAGCAGCTTGGAGGGGAGAGGCGAAAAACTGTTTTTT.